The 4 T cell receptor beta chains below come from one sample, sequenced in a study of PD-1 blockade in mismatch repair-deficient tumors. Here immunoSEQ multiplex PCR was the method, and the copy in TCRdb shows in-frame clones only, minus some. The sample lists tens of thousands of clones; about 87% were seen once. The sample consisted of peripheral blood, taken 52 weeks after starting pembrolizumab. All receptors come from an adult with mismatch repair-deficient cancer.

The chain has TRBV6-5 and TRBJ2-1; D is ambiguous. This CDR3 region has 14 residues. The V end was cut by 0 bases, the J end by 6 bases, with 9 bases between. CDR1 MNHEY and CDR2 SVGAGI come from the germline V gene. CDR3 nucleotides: TGTGCCAGCAGTTACTCGACATACGCCAATGAGCAGTTCTTC. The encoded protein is CASSYSTYANEQFF.

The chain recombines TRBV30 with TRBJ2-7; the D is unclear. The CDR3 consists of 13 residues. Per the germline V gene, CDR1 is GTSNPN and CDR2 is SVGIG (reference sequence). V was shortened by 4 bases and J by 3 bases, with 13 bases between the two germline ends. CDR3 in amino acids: CAWMAGSGYEQYF. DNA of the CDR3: TGTGCCTGGATGGCAGGCTCGGGCTACGAGCAGTACTTC.

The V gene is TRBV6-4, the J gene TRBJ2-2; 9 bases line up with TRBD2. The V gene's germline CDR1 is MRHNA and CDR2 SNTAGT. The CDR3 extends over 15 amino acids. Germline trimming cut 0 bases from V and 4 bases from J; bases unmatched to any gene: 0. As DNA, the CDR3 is TGTGCCAGCAGTGACTCTAGCGGGAGCACCGGGGAGCTGTTTTTT. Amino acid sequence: CASSDSSGSTGELFF.

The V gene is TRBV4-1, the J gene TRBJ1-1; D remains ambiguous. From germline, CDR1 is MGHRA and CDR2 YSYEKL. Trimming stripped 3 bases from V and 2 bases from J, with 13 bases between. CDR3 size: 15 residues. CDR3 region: CASSHPGSLNTEAFF. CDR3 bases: TGCGCCAGCAGCCATCCGGGATCCCTAAACACTGAAGCTTTCTTT.